This T cell receptor beta chain was profiled in a study of T cells in localized non-small cell lung cancer. Clones were read by immunoSEQ multiplex PCR, and TCRdb kept only the in-frame ones, dropping some. This table has approximately 20,000 clones, about 93% appearing once. General observations from the study: Multi-region tumor sequencing was not done, so intratumor heterogeneity could not be excluded. T cell clonality was highest in uninvolved adjacent lung, above tumor.

V was cut by 0 bases and J by 4 bases, with 15 bases left in between. Germline V gene lookup returns CDR1 MNHEY and CDR2 SVGAGI. The CDR3 has 16 residues. Notes on this clone: The antigen is unknown.

V gene TRBV6-5 combines with J gene TRBJ1-2; D ambiguous. The specimen comprised peripheral blood, sampled before any cancer treatment. This receptor was identified in a male donor at least 60 years old with stage I squamous cell lung carcinoma. The CDR3, as DNA: TGTGCCAGCAGTTACTCCCAGGCTCCCTACCTCTATGGCTACACCTTC. Amino acid sequence: CASSYSQAPYLYGYTF.